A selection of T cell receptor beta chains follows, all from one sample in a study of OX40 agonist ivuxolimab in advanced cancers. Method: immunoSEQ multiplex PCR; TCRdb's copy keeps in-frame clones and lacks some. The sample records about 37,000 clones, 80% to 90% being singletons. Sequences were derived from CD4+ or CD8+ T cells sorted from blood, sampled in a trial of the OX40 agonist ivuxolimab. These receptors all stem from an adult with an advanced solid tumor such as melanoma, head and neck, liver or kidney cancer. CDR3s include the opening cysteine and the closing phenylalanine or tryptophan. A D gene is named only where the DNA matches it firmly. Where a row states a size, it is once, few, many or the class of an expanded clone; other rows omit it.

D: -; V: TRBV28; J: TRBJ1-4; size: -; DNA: TGTGCCACCAAGGACAGTGCAACTAATGAAAAACTGTTTTTT; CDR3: CATKDSATNEKLFF
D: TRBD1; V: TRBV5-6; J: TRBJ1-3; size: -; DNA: TGTGCCAGCCGACAGGGGGAAAACACCATATATTTT; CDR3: CASRQGENTIYF
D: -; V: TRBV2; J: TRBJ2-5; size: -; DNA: TGTGCCAGCAACCGTAGAGGGGGGGTGCTTGAGCAGTACTTC; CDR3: CASNRRGGVLEQYF
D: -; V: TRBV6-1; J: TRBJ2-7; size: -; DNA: TGTGCCAGCAGCCTAGGGCCTAGCTCCTACGAGCAGTACTTC; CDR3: CASSLGPSSYEQYF
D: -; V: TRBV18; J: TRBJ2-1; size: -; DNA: TGTGCCAGCTCACGCCTGACTAGTGGGGCCTACAATGAGCAGTTCTTC; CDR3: CASSRLTSGAYNEQFF
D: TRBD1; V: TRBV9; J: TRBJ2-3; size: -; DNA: TGTGCCAGCAGCGTTACAGGGGGTCGGTGGACAGATACGCAGTATTTT; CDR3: CASSVTGGRWTDTQYF
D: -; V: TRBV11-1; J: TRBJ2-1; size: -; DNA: TGTGCCAGCAGCCCTAGGGTGGTTGGGAATGAGCAGTTCTTC; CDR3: CASSPRVVGNEQFF
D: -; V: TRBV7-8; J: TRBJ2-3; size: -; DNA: TGTGCCAGCAGCTACACAGATACGCAGTATTTT; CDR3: CASSYTDTQYF
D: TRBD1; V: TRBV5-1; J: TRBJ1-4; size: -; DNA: TGCGCCAGCAGCCTCGACAGGGCAACTAATGAAAAACTGTTTTTT; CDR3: CASSLDRATNEKLFF
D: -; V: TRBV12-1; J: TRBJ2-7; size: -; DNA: TGTGCCAGCAGCTCTTGTACCGGGACAGGGGGTAACAACGAGCAGTACTTC; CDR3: CASSSCTGTGGNNEQYF
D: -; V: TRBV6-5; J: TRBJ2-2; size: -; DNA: TGTGCCAGCAGGGGGCGAGGCACCGGGGAGCTGTTTTTT; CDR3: CASRGRGTGELFF
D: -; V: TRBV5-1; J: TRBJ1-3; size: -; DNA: TGCGCCAGCAGCTTGGGGACTCTCTCTGGAAACACCATATATTTT; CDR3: CASSLGTLSGNTIYF
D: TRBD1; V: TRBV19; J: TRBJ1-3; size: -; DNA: TGTGCCAGCGGACAGGGGCCAAACTCTGGAAACACCATATATTTT; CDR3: CASGQGPNSGNTIYF
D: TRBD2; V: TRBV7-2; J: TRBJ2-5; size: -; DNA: TGTGCCAGCAGCTTAGCGAGGGCTAGCGGGGGTGAGACCCAGTACTTC; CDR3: CASSLARASGGETQYF
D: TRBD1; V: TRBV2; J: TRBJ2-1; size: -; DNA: TGTGCCAGCAGCACACCTCGAGGGGGCGCGCTCAGTGAGCAGTTCTTC; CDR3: CASSTPRGGALSEQFF
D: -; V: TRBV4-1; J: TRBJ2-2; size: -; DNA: TGCGCCAGCAGCCAAGAGCTTAGGGGGGCCAACACCGGGGAGCTGTTTTTT; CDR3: CASSQELRGANTGELFF
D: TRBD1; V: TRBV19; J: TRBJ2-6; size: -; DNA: TGTGCCAGTAGTATAGTTTCATGGTGGGGACAGGTCCCCTCTGGGGCCAACGTCCTGACTTTC; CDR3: CASSIVSWWGQVPSGANVLTF
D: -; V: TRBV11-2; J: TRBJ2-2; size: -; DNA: TGTGCCAGCAGCTTAGCGTGGGGTACCGGGGAGCTGTTTTTT; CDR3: CASSLAWGTGELFF
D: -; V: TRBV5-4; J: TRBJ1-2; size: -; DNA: TGTGCCAGCAGCTTAGGGGGAGGTAGTTATGGCTACACCTTC; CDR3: CASSLGGGSYGYTF
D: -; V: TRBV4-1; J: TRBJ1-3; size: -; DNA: TGCGCCAGCAGCCAAGAGATCTTGGGAGGGGGGCCCAGGGGAAACACCATATATTTT; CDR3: CASSQEILGGGPRGNTIYF
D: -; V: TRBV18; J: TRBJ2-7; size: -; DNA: TGTGCCAGCTCACCCCTCCTGTCCGGGTCTGGTACCTACGAGCAGTACTTC; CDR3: CASSPLLSGSGTYEQYF
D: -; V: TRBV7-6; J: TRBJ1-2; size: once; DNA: TGTGCCAGCAGCTTAGCCCCCGGGACGGGAAGCTATGGCTACACCTTC; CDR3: CASSLAPGTGSYGYTF
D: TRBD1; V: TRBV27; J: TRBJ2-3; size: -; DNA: TGTGCCAGCAGTTCCGGGACAGGGGGAACAGATACGCAGTATTTT; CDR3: CASSSGTGGTDTQYF
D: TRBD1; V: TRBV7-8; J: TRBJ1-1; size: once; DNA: TGTGCCAGCAGCTTACCCGGGACAGGAGGTACTGAAGCTTTCTTT; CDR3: CASSLPGTGGTEAFF
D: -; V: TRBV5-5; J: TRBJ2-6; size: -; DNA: TGTGCCAGCAGCACTGGGGGGACTGGGGCCAACGTCCTGACTTTC; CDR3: CASSTGGTGANVLTF
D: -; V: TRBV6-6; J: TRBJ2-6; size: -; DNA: TGTGCCAGCAGTTACACAGACTTTGGGGCCAACGTCCTGACTTTC; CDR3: CASSYTDFGANVLTF
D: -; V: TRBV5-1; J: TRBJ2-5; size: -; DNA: TGCGCCAGCAGCTTGGGCCAGGCCCCGGAGACCCAGTACTTC; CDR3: CASSLGQAPETQYF
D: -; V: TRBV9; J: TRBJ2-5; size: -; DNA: TGTGCCAGCAGCGCCACCAACCCCCTTAACCAAGAGACCCAGTACTTC; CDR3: CASSATNPLNQETQYF
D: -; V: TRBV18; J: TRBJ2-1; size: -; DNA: TGTGCCAGCTCACCGTTAACCGGGCTGGGCTACAATGAGCAGTTCTTC; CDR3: CASSPLTGLGYNEQFF
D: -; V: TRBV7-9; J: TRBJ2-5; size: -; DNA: TGTGCCAGCAGCCTTTGGACTGTGGAGACCCAGTACTTC; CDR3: CASSLWTVETQYF
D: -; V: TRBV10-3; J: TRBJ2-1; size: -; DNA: TGTGCCATCAGTGAGTCAGCCCCCAACGCCCCCTACAATGAGCAGTTCTTC; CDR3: CAISESAPNAPYNEQFF
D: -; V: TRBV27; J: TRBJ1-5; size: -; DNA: TGTGCCAGCAGTTTAATGGGGGCTGGGCAGCCCCAGCATTTT; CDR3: CASSLMGAGQPQHF
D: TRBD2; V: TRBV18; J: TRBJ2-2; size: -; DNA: TGTGCCAGCTCACCAAACGTCCGGACTAGCGGTACCGGGGAGCTGTTTTTT; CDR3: CASSPNVRTSGTGELFF
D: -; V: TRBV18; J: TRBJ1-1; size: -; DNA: TGTGCCAGCTCACCACCGCAGGGGAGCAGCACTGAAGCTTTCTTT; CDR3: CASSPPQGSSTEAFF
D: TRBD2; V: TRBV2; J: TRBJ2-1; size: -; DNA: TGTGCCAGCAGAACCGGGACTAGCGACTACAATGAGCAGTTCTTC; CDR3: CASRTGTSDYNEQFF
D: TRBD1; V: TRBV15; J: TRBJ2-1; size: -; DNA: TGTGCCACCAGGCTGGACAGGGGGTCCTACAATGAGCAGTTCTTC; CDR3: CATRLDRGSYNEQFF
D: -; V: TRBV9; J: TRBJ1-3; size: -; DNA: TGTGCCAGCAGCGTAGGAGGGGATGGAAACACCATATATTTT; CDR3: CASSVGGDGNTIYF
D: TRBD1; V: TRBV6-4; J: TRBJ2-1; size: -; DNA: TGTGCCAGCAGTGAACACGGACAGGGGGCCTACAATGAGCAGTTCTTC; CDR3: CASSEHGQGAYNEQFF
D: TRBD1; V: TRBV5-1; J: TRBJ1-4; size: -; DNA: TGCGCCAGCAGCCCACTAATGACAGGGACAAATGAAAAACTGTTTTTT; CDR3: CASSPLMTGTNEKLFF
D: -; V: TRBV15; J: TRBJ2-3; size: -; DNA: TGTGCCACCAGCAGAGTAATGGGCACAGATACGCAGTATTTT; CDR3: CATSRVMGTDTQYF
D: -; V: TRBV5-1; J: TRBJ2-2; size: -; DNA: TGCGCCAGCAGCCAGGGGACTAACACCGGGGAGCTGTTTTTT; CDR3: CASSQGTNTGELFF
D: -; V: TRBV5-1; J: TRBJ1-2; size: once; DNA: TGCGCCAGCAGCCAGGAGGGGTCCCTCTATGGCTACACCTTC; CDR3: CASSQEGSLYGYTF
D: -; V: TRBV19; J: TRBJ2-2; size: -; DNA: TGTGCCAGTAGTATAGGGTTAGGTTCGGTCACCGGGGAGCTGTTTTTT; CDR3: CASSIGLGSVTGELFF
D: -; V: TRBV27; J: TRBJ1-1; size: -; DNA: TGTGCCAGCAGTTTATCAGTGGGGGACACTGAAGCTTTCTTT; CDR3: CASSLSVGDTEAFF
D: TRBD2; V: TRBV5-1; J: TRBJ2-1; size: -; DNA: TGCGCCAGCAGCTTGTCAGGACTAGCGGGGGGGAGCTCCTACAATGAGCAGTTCTTC; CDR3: CASSLSGLAGGSSYNEQFF
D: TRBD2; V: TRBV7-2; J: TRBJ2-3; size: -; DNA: TGTGCCAGCAGCCCATATCCGTCGGGAGGGCAGTATTTT; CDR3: CASSPYPSGGQYF
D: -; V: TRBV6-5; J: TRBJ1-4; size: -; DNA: TGTGCCAGCAGTTGGGGGGGTAAGGAAAAACTGTTTTTT; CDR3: CASSWGGKEKLFF
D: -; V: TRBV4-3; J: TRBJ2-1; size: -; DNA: TGCGCCAGCAGCCAAGATACGGGCAGGGTCTGGGGTGAGCAGTTCTTC; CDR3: CASSQDTGRVWGEQFF
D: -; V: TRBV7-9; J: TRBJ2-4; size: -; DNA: TGTGCCAGCAGCTTAGCCGCGGAGACGCGACAAGCCAAAAACATTCAGTACTTC; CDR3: CASSLAAETRQAKNIQYF
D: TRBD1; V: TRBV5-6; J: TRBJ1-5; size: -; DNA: TGTGCCAGCAGCTACAGACAGGGGGCGGGATTTTATAGCAATCAGCCCCAGCATTTT; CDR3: CASSYRQGAGFYSNQPQHF
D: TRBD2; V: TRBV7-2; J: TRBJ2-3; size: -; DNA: TGTGCCAGCAGCTTTAGCGGGGGACAGAGCCAGTATTTT; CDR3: CASSFSGGQSQYF
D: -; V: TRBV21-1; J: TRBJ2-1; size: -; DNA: TGTGCCAGCCACACACCCTGGAATGAGCAGTTCTTC; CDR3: CASHTPWNEQFF
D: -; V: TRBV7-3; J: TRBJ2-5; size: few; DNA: TGTGCCAGCAGCGAAGCAGGGCCTCGGGAGACCCAGTACTTC; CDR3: CASSEAGPRETQYF
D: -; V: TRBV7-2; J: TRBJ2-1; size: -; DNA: TGTGCCAGCAGCTTATCTAGGGTGGTGTCCAATGAGCAGTTCTTC; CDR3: CASSLSRVVSNEQFF